This TCR beta chain was retrieved from a study of T cell repertoires in aging, cancer and after chemotherapy. Study overall: Glioblastoma patients receiving temozolomide-based therapy gave paired samples before and after chemotherapy.

V was pared by 5 bases and J by 7 bases, with 6 bases of the junction left unmatched. The CDR3 extends over 15 amino acids. TRB rearrangements spanning V, D and J were amplified using mixed TRB-A/B primers. TCRdb used MiXCR to reprocess the multiplex PCR reads, holding one entry per CDR3 protein. The sample lists over 6,500 distinct CDR3 sequences, around half occurring once. TCR beta rearrangements were amplified from peripheral blood genomic DNA. The specimen sequenced was blood. V is TRBV12-3 or TRBV12-4 and J is TRBJ1-5; 12 nucleotides line up with TRBD1. This TCR came from a human donor with a solid tumor. The CDR3 spells CASSPGQGAEQPQHF. In DNA form, the CDR3 reads TGTGCCAGCAGTCCGGGACAGGGGGCCGAGCAGCCCCAGCATTTT.